One sample yielded the 29 T cell receptor beta chains listed below, sequenced in a study of blood T cells in healthy people across ages. Next came a second PCR, run for about 6 to 12 cycles, which used a sample-barcoded 5' primer along with a J-beta primer mix. TCRdb redid the calling of the 5' RACE reads with MiXCR, one entry per CDR3 protein. The table records 600,000 or so distinct CDR3 sequences, roughly 31% of them present only once. Sequencing was carried out using blood. The source is a woman older than 75 in good health.

This clonotype was seen repeatedly, ten times or more. V usage is TRBV28 and J usage is TRBJ2-7; 7 bases line up with TRBD1. J lost 3 bases, V lost 2 bases, and 4 bases had no gene match. CDR3 length equals 14 residues. The germline V gene encodes CDR1 MDHEN and CDR2 SYDVKM. The CDR3 nucleotides are TGTGCCAGCAGTTTAAGGGGGCCGCACTACGAGCAGTACTTC. Translation: CASSLRGPHYEQYF.

A few counts support this clonotype. The chain is built from TRBV5-6 and TRBJ2-5; 7 nucleotides align to TRBD2. V dropped 3 bases and J dropped 11; count of bases not matched to a gene: 22. From germline, CDR1 is SGHDT and CDR2 YYEEEE. The CDR3 covers 17 residues. The CDR3: CASSSSPTSAGWDEQYF. The CDR3 DNA is TGTGCCAGCAGCTCCTCCCCTACTAGCGCTGGGTGGGATGAGCAGTACTTC.

The chain recombines TRBV30 with TRBJ1-5; 11 bases line up with TRBD1. The CDR3 consists of 14 residues. Germline CDR1 and CDR2: GTSNPN and SVGIG (reference sequence). V dropped 2 bases and J dropped 4; count of bases not matched to a gene: 1. The CDR3, as DNA: TGTGCCTGGAGTCGGGACAGGGGGAATCAGCCCCAGCATTTT. Its translation: CAWSRDRGNQPQHF.

This clonotype appeared many times. The chain joins TRBV5-8 to TRBJ2-1, with TRBD2 identical over 10 bases. CDR3 length: 15 amino acids. Germline values: CDR1 SGHTS, CDR2 YDEGEE. V dropped 0 bases and J dropped 12; count of bases not matched to a gene: 9. CDR3 protein: CASSLELAGAQGQFF. Written as DNA, the CDR3 is TGTGCCAGCAGCTTGGAGCTAGCGGGGGCACAAGGGCAGTTCTTC.

This clonotype turned up a few times. The genes are TRBV6-6 and TRBJ1-1; 7 bases match TRBD1. With 0 bases clipped from V and 1 base from J, the junction kept 2 bases outside the gene matches. Germline-derived CDR1 and CDR2 are MNHNY and SVGAGI (reference sequence). The length of the CDR3 is 15 residues. The CDR3 protein is CASSYSGTANTEAFF. CDR3 DNA sequence: TGTGCCAGCAGTTACTCTGGGACAGCGAACACTGAAGCTTTCTTT.

This clonotype was observed many times. The rearrangement joins TRBV12-3 or TRBV12-4 to TRBJ1-2; D is possibly TRBD1 (5 bases). The CDR3 has 14 residues. Trimming left V 5 bases short and J 8 bases short, with 18 bases between. The CDR3 nucleotides read TGTGCCAGCAGTCCACCCGGCAGGGCAAAGGGCTACACCTTC. This gives the protein CASSPPGRAKGYTF.

A remark on this clonotype: Lacking the conserved final phenylalanine or tryptophan, this CDR3 likely reflects a read error. The gene calls are TRBV20-1 and TRBJ2-7, with TRBD2 identical over 8 bases. J lost 7 bases, V lost 3 bases, and 11 bases had no gene match. The CDR3 totals 14 residues. CDR1 is DFQATT and CDR2 is SNEGSKA in the germline V gene (reference sequence). DNA for the CDR3: TGCAGTGCTAGCGGGGGGGTCTTCTACAATGAGCAGTACTAC. It translates to CSASGGVFYNEQYY.

This clonotype was observed many times. The chain has TRBV7-6 and TRBJ1-2, with D uncertain. CDR3 length equals 16 residues. V lost 2 bases and J lost 2, with 15 bases in between. The germline gives CDR1 SGHVS, CDR2 FNYEAQ. CDR3 nucleotide sequence: TGTGCCAGCAGCTTAAGGGTGGCTGGCACAAACTATGGCTACACCTTC. Its protein is CASSLRVAGTNYGYTF.

The rearrangement links TRBV5-1 to TRBJ2-7; D is unresolved. Trimming took 0 bases from V and 0 from J, leaving 13 bases between them. This CDR3 spans 16 amino acids. Germline assignment: CDR1 SGHRS and CDR2 YFSETQ. CDR3 region: CASSLAWSGGSYEQYF. In DNA form, the CDR3 reads TGCGCCAGCAGCTTGGCCTGGTCAGGCGGCTCCTACGAGCAGTACTTC.

With respect to this clonotype: This could be a read error, since a much larger clone is one nucleotide away. The rearrangement links TRBV25-1 to TRBJ2-7; TRBD2 is a possible D gene (6 bases). V dropped 5 bases and J dropped 6 bases, with 17 bases sitting between them. From germline, CDR1 is MGHDK and CDR2 SYGVNS. This CDR3 is built from 14 residues. This CDR3 is CASSFGDSRSEQYF. The CDR3 bases are TGTGCCAGCAGTTTCGGGGACTCCAGGTCCGAGCAGTACTTC.

This clonotype showed up many times. This rearrangement joins TRBV9 to TRBJ2-3, with D perhaps TRBD2 (7 bases). The CDR3 length is 14 residues. V was trimmed by 4 bases and J by 2 bases, leaving 11 bases between them. The germline CDR1 and CDR2 sequences are SGDLS and YYNGEE. CDR3 amino acids: CASSPGGLTDTQYF. CDR3 in DNA: TGTGCCAGCAGCCCCGGGGGGCTCACAGATACGCAGTATTTT. The full variable domain, its missing parts supplied by reference TRBV9 and TRBJ2-3, is DSGVTQTPKHLITATGQRVTLRCSPRSGDLSVYWYQQSLDQGLQFLIQYYNGEERAKGNILERFSAQQFPDLHSELNLSSLELGDSALYFCASSPGGLTDTQYFGPGTRLTVL.

The sample holds many counts of this clonotype. The V call is TRBV9, the J call TRBJ1-1; TRBD1 is a possible D gene (5 bases). V lost 2 bases and J 6 bases, leaving 14 bases between the germline ends. The CDR3 is 14 amino acids. Germline V lookup: CDR1 SGDLS, CDR2 YYNGEE. The CDR3 DNA sequence: TGTGCCAGCAGCGTGAGGGGCGGGGAATCTGAAGCTTTCTTT. This sequence encodes CASSVRGGESEAFF. Looking up the rest from reference TRBV9 and TRBJ1-1 gives the full variable domain: DSGVTQTPKHLITATGQRVTLRCSPRSGDLSVYWYQQSLDQGLQFLIQYYNGEERAKGNILERFSAQQFPDLHSELNLSSLELGDSALYFCASSVRGGESEAFFGQGTRLTVV.

This clonotype has just a few counts. The rearrangement uses TRBV30 and TRBJ2-5; no firm D call. This CDR3 has 12 residues. The V end was cut by 5 bases, the J end by 4 bases, with 11 bases between. The germline gives CDR1 GTSNPN, CDR2 SVGIG (reference sequence). The CDR3: CAWSPGIETQYF. As DNA, the CDR3 is TGTGCCTGGTCCCCCGGAATAGAGACCCAGTACTTC.

This clonotype was observed at least ten times. The chain carries TRBV15 and TRBJ1-1; the D is unclear. Between the trimmed V and J ends, which lost 5 bases and 3 bases, there was a span of 10 bases. There are 13 residues in the CDR3. Germline assignment: CDR1 LNHNV and CDR2 YYDKDF (reference sequence). Written as DNA, the CDR3 is TGTGCCACCAGCCATGATCTCCACACTGAAGCTTTCTTT. Translated, it gives CATSHDLHTEAFF.

The genes are TRBV6-1 and TRBJ1-2; the D gene is possibly TRBD1 (6 bases). CDR1 and CDR2 from the germline V gene are MNHNS and SASEGT. V was pared by 6 bases and J by 2 bases, with 22 bases between. This CDR3 has 17 amino acids. CDR3 DNA sequence: TGTGCCAGCAGCCTTGTGGGGGGCCCGAAGAGGAACTATGGCTACACCTTC. Its protein is CASSLVGGPKRNYGYTF.

The chain recombines TRBV20-1 with TRBJ2-5; TRBD2 agrees at 9 bases. Germline CDR1 DFQATT, CDR2 SNEGSKA (reference sequence). The CDR3 covers 13 residues. The V gene end was trimmed by 6 bases and the J gene end by 5 bases; junction bases not matched to a gene: 7. The CDR3, as DNA: TGCAGTGCCCAAGCGGGAGGAAGGGAGACCCAGTACTTC. Translated, it gives CSAQAGGRETQYF.

Details on this clonotype: This could be a read error, since a much larger clone is one nucleotide away. CDR3 DNA sequence: TGCAGTACCCACGGACAGGGGGTCCTCTCCTACGAGCAGTACTTC. It translates to CSTHGQGVLSYEQYF. This chain connects TRBV20-1 to TRBJ2-7, with 10 positions matching TRBD1. CDR3 length equals 15 residues. The ends lost 8 bases at V and 0 bases at J; junction bases unmatched: 10. Germline CDR1 DFQATT, CDR2 SNEGSKA (reference sequence).

This clonotype was observed a handful of times. The chain employs TRBV20-1 and TRBJ1-5; TRBD1 agrees at 11 bases. J lost 7 bases, V lost 3 bases, and 5 bases had no gene match. CDR1 is DFQATT, CDR2 SNEGSKA, per germline (reference sequence). The CDR3 spans 14 residues. The chain's CDR3 is CSASRDRGGQPQHF. DNA of the CDR3: TGCAGTGCTAGTAGGGACAGGGGGGGACAGCCCCAGCATTTT.

The chain carries TRBV20-1 and TRBJ2-4, with D perhaps being TRBD1 or TRBD2 (5 bases each). The J call may be incorrect, as the DNA end agrees better with TRBJ2-7. The length of the CDR3 is 14 residues. CDR1 DFQATT and CDR2 SNEGSKA come from the germline V gene (reference sequence). CDR3 region: CSGEAGTSTYEQYF. CDR3 coding DNA: TGCAGTGGAGAAGCCGGGACGTCGACCTACGAGCAGTACTTC.

CDR3 sequence (DNA): TGTGCCAGCAAGGAAGACAGGACCCTTGAGCCCCAGCATTTT. Its translation: CASKEDRTLEPQHF. This rearrangement joins TRBV2 to TRBJ1-5, with D tentatively TRBD1 (6 bases). The germline gives CDR1 SNHLY, CDR2 FYNNEI. This CDR3 comprises 14 residues. V was shortened by 7 bases and J by 8 bases, with 18 bases between the two germline ends. The variable domain in full, with the rest retrieved from reference TRBV2 and TRBJ1-5, is EPEVTQTPSHQVTQMGQEVILRCVPISNHLYFYWYRQILGQKVEFLVSFYNNEISEKSEIFDDQFSVERPDGSNFTLKIRSTKLEDSAMYFCASKEDRTLEPQHFGDGTRLSIL.

This clonotype was observed a few times. A much larger clone lies a single base off, so this may be a read error. The V gene is TRBV20-1, the J gene TRBJ2-7; 11 bases fit TRBD2. J was trimmed by 7 bases and V by 0 bases; bases with no gene match: 8. The CDR3 loop spans 15 amino acids. Per germline, CDR1 DFQATT and CDR2 SNEGSKA (reference sequence). CDR3 DNA sequence: TGCAGTGCTAGAGATAGTCTAGCGGGGGGAAATGAGCAGTACTTC. It specifies CSARDSLAGGNEQYF.

In this sample, this clonotype turned up many times. The chain is built from TRBV3-1 and TRBJ2-7; D is perhaps TRBD1 (5 bases). V was cut by 0 bases and J by 0 bases, with 12 bases left in between. This CDR3 comprises 16 residues. Germline CDR1 is LGHDT and CDR2 is YNNKEL (reference sequence). CDR3 sequence reads: CASSQELGPYSYEQYF. As DNA, the CDR3 is TGTGCCAGCAGCCAAGAACTGGGGCCGTACTCCTACGAGCAGTACTTC.

Many counts were recorded for this clonotype. This rearrangement joins TRBV7-2 to TRBJ2-4; the D gene could be TRBD1 or TRBD2 (6 bases each). Germline V gene lookup returns CDR1 SGHTA and CDR2 FQGNSA. V lost 5 bases and J 2 bases, leaving 13 bases between the germline ends. CDR3 length equals 15 residues. The CDR3 region has the DNA TGTGCCAGCAGCCCTATCGGGGGCCCCAAAAACATTCAGTACTTC. Translated: CASSPIGGPKNIQYF.

Concerning this clonotype: This may come from a read error, since a much larger clone is one base off. This chain connects TRBV7-2 to TRBJ1-5; D remains unclear. Germline assignment: CDR1 SGHTA and CDR2 FQGNSA. V lost 0 bases and J 4 bases, leaving 4 bases between the germline ends. The CDR3 is 13 amino acids. Written as DNA, the CDR3 is TGTGCCAGCAGCTTAGCGCAGAATCAGCCCCAGCATTTT. It encodes CASSLAQNQPQHF. The complete variable domain, with remaining parts taken from reference TRBV7-2 and TRBJ1-5, reads GAGVSQSPSNKVTEKGKDVELRCDPISGHTALYWYRQSLGQGLEFLIYFQGNSAPDKSGLPSDRFSAERTGGSVSTLTIQRTQQEDSAVYLCASSLAQNQPQHFGDGTRLSIL.

This clonotype was observed many times. V gene TRBV7-2 combines with J gene TRBJ1-2, with a possible D match to TRBD1 (6 bases). The CDR3 consists of 18 residues. Looked up from germline, CDR1 is SGHTA and CDR2 is FQGNSA. Trimming shortened V by 7 bases and J by 2 bases, and 26 bases separated the two germline ends. CDR3: CASTSAWGGAFYNYGYTF. CDR3 DNA: TGTGCCAGCACCTCAGCCTGGGGGGGCGCATTTTACAACTATGGCTACACCTTC.

Here the CDR3 DNA reads TGTGCCAGCAGCTTACGGCCCCCGGTCTCTGGAAACACCATATATTTT. Translation gives CASSLRPPVSGNTIYF. The chain employs TRBV11-2 and TRBJ1-3; D gene uncertain. The CDR3 length is 16 residues. Trimming pared 2 bases from V and 0 bases from J, leaving 11 bases between. Germline V gene data show CDR1 as SGHAT and CDR2 as FQNNGV.

This clonotype was picked up many times. J is TRBJ2-4 and V is TRBV6-2 or TRBV6-3; TRBD2 matches 10 bases. The V gene's germline CDR1 is MNHEY and CDR2 SVGEGT. CDR3 size: 17 residues. V was pared by 4 bases and J by 5 bases, with 11 bases of the junction left unmatched. The CDR3 bases are TGTGCCAGCAGTTTAAGAGGAGCGGGGGGGCCTCAAAACATTCAGTACTTC. Protein: CASSLRGAGGPQNIQYF.

This clonotype showed up just a few times. This chain links TRBV5-6 with TRBJ1-4; 7 nucleotides align to TRBD1. The CDR3 length is 15 residues. Germline V gene data show CDR1 as SGHDT and CDR2 as YYEEEE. Losses at the gene ends were 2 bases for V and 7 bases for J; bases not matched to a gene: 8. The CDR3 loop reads CASSFQGVESEKLFF. CDR3 DNA sequence: TGTGCCAGCAGCTTCCAGGGGGTCGAGAGTGAAAAACTGTTTTTT. Together with reference TRBV5-6 and TRBJ1-4, the CDR3 gives the full variable domain: DAGVTQSPTHLIKTRGQQVTLRCSPKSGHDTVSWYQQALGQGPQFIFQYYEEEERQRGNFPDRFSGHQFPNYSSELNVNALLLGDSALYLCASSFQGVESEKLFFGSGTQLSVL.

The table lists this clonotype with many counts. V and J are TRBV6-2 or TRBV6-3 and TRBJ2-1; 9 bases are shared with TRBD2. The V and J ends lost 5 bases and 4 bases, in that order; junction bases with no gene match: 3. This CDR3 has 14 amino acids. Germline assignment: CDR1 MNHEY and CDR2 SVGEGT. CDR3 amino acids: CASSTTSGYNEQFF. For the CDR3, the DNA is TGTGCCAGCAGTACGACTAGCGGTTACAATGAGCAGTTCTTC.